The rows below give T cell receptor beta chains drawn from one sample of a study of cytomegalovirus exposure and HLA in healthy donors. Sequencing used immunoSEQ multiplex PCR; TCRdb keeps in-frame clones, though not all of them. In the table there are fewer than 200,000 clones, roughly 9.5% of which are singletons. The specimen sequenced was PBMCs. Receptors originate from a woman in her thirties in good health and CMV-seropositive. Each CDR3 is given with its conserved first and last residue. D genes are given only for firm matches. Rows may omit the clone size; those that give it use once, few, many or a size class.

clone size,D gene,J gene,V gene,CDR3 protein,CDR3 DNA
NA,TRBD2,TRBJ2-1,TRBV27,CASSLLGLAGVGRANEQFF,TGTGCCAGCAGTTTATTGGGACTAGCGGGAGTAGGTAGAGCTAATGAGCAGTTCTTC
NA,TRBD1,TRBJ1-3,TRBV2,CASSGFRGAGNTIYF,TGTGCCAGCAGTGGATTCAGGGGGGCTGGAAACACCATATATTTT
few,NA,TRBJ1-3,TRBV5-4,CASSRPEAGNTIYF,TGTGCCAGCAGCCGACCAGAGGCTGGAAACACCATATATTTT
few,NA,TRBJ1-5,TRBV6-6,CASSYWDTANQPQHF,TGTGCCAGCAGTTACTGGGACACGGCCAATCAGCCCCAGCATTTT
NA,NA,TRBJ2-7,TRBV11-2,CASSLSRVNSYEQYF,TGTGCCAGCAGCTTAAGCAGGGTGAATAGCTACGAGCAGTACTTC
few,TRBD1,TRBJ2-1,TRBV9,CASSVTGGGEQFF,TGTGCCAGCAGCGTAACAGGGGGCGGTGAGCAGTTCTTC
NA,TRBD1,TRBJ1-3,TRBV19,CASQGGGSGNTIYF,TGTGCCTCACAGGGGGGTGGCTCTGGAAACACCATATATTTT
few,NA,TRBJ1-1,TRBV29-1,CSVSGFVTEAFF,TGCAGCGTTTCAGGGTTTGTAACTGAAGCTTTCTTT
NA,TRBD2,TRBJ2-7,TRBV7-2,CASSRESGGLPYEQYF,TGTGCCAGCAGCCGGGAGAGCGGGGGACTTCCCTACGAGCAGTACTTC
few,TRBD2,TRBJ2-1,TRBV7-9,CASSTGTRALHNEQFF,TGTGCCAGCAGCACCGGGACTAGGGCGTTGCACAATGAGCAGTTCTTC
NA,TRBD1,TRBJ2-5,TRBV2,CASRQVTGGQETQYF,TGTGCCAGCAGGCAGGTGACAGGGGGCCAAGAGACCCAGTACTTC